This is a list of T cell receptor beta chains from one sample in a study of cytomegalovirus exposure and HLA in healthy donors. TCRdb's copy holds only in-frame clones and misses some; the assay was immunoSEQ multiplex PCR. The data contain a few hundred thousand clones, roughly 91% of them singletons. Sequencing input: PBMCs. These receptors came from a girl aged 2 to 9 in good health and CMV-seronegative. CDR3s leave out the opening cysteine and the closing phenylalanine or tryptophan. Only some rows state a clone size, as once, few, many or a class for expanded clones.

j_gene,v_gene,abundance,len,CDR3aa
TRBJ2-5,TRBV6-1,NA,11,ASSRVLVETQY
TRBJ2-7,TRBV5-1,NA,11,ASRPPTAYEQY
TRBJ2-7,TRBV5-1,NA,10,ASSSQGSEQY
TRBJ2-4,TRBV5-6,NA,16,ASSLMGNGDRPRDIQY
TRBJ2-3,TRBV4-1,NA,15,ASSPQTGAALTDTQY
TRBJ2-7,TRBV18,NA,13,ASSPLSLGPYEQY
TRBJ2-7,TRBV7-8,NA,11,ASSGTSDYEQY
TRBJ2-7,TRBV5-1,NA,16,ASSLFPQTGVGLYEQY
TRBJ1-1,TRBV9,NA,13,ASSVAGGTNTEAF
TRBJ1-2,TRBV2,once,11,ASSGGGNYGYT
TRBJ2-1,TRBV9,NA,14,ASSDPPGTVESEQF